These T cell receptor beta chains were read from a single sample in a study of blood T cell repertoires in COVID-19. Profiling relied on immunoSEQ multiplex PCR, and the TCRdb table lists in-frame clones only, not all of them. This sample has 150,000 to 200,000 clones, with about 80% found just once. Material for sequencing was peripheral blood. The receptors stem from a woman between 65 and 79 years old with acute or convalescent COVID-19. Both conserved end residues are part of each CDR3. The order of the fields is V gene, J gene, D gene, clone size, CDR3 protein, CDR3 DNA. The D gene is left open where the match is weak. A row's size may be missing; if present it is once, few, many or a size class.

V: TRBV12-3/TRBV12-4; J: TRBJ1-4; D: NA; size: NA; CDR3: CASSERQYEKLFF; DNA: TGTGCCAGCAGTGAGCGACAGTATGAAAAACTGTTTTTT
V: TRBV19; J: TRBJ1-2; D: NA; size: once; CDR3: CASSMDTPYGYTF; DNA: TGTGCCAGTAGTATGGACACCCCATATGGCTACACCTTC
V: TRBV10-3; J: TRBJ1-2; D: TRBD1; size: NA; CDR3: CAISERGTGGSNYGYTF; DNA: TGTGCCATCAGTGAGAGGGGGACAGGGGGCAGTAACTATGGCTACACCTTC
V: TRBV5-4; J: TRBJ2-7; D: NA; size: NA; CDR3: CASSLDTSYEQYF; DNA: TGTGCCAGCAGCTTGGACACCTCCTACGAGCAGTACTTC
V: TRBV14; J: TRBJ2-7; D: NA; size: NA; CDR3: CASSQVGGQESYEQYF; DNA: TGTGCCAGCAGCCAAGTCGGGGGGCAGGAGTCCTACGAGCAGTACTTC
V: TRBV7-2; J: TRBJ2-1; D: TRBD2; size: NA; CDR3: CASTLNHGLAGGDEQFF; DNA: TGTGCCAGCACCCTTAACCACGGACTAGCGGGAGGCGATGAGCAGTTCTTC
V: TRBV29-1; J: TRBJ1-2; D: TRBD1; size: few; CDR3: CSARPGQGLYGYTF; DNA: TGCAGCGCACGGCCGGGACAGGGACTCTATGGCTACACCTTC
V: TRBV4-3; J: TRBJ2-1; D: TRBD2; size: NA; CDR3: CASSQDRAGGGSADNEQFF; DNA: TGCGCCAGCAGCCAAGATAGGGCGGGCGGGGGGTCCGCCGACAATGAGCAGTTCTTC
V: TRBV6-6; J: TRBJ2-3; D: NA; size: NA; CDR3: CASNDPGSRSTDTQYF; DNA: TGTGCCAGCAACGACCCGGGGAGCAGATCCACAGATACGCAGTATTTT
V: TRBV28; J: TRBJ1-1; D: NA; size: NA; CDR3: CASTYQVDTEAFF; DNA: TGTGCCAGCACGTACCAGGTAGACACTGAAGCTTTCTTT
V: TRBV5-4; J: TRBJ2-2; D: NA; size: NA; CDR3: CASSLVGAGGELFF; DNA: TGTGCCAGCAGCTTGGTGGGGGCGGGCGGGGAGCTGTTTTTT
V: TRBV11-2; J: TRBJ2-1; D: TRBD1; size: once; CDR3: CASSPDRVNEQFF; DNA: TGTGCCAGCAGCCCGGACAGGGTTAATGAGCAGTTCTTC
V: TRBV20-1; J: TRBJ2-1; D: TRBD1; size: NA; CDR3: CSASPSRGLHNEQFF; DNA: TGCAGTGCTAGTCCCTCCAGGGGGCTACATAATGAGCAGTTCTTC
V: TRBV11-2; J: TRBJ1-1; D: NA; size: NA; CDR3: CASSFNNLNTEAFF; DNA: TGTGCCAGCAGCTTTAACAACCTGAACACTGAAGCTTTCTTT
V: TRBV3-1/TRBV3-2; J: TRBJ1-4; D: TRBD1; size: few; CDR3: CASSQDRQGGGNEKLFF; DNA: TGTGCCAGCAGCCAAGATAGGCAGGGGGGCGGAAATGAAAAACTGTTTTTT
V: TRBV23-1; J: TRBJ1-2; D: TRBD1; size: NA; CDR3: CASSQGHPRGPGYTF; DNA: TGCGCCAGCAGTCAAGGGCACCCGAGGGGGCCTGGCTACACCTTC
V: TRBV2; J: TRBJ1-6; D: NA; size: NA; CDR3: CASSDLQNSPLHF; DNA: TGTGCCAGCAGTGATCTGCAGAATTCACCCCTCCACTTT
V: TRBV24-1; J: TRBJ2-7; D: NA; size: NA; CDR3: CATNRAFTYEQYF; DNA: TGTGCCACCAACCGAGCCTTCACCTACGAGCAGTACTTC
V: TRBV6-2/TRBV6-3; J: TRBJ2-4; D: TRBD1; size: few; CDR3: CASSWGQVQGNIQYF; DNA: TGTGCCAGCAGTTGGGGACAGGTACAAGGAAACATTCAGTACTTC
V: TRBV7-2; J: TRBJ1-2; D: NA; size: few; CDR3: CASSLAGRNYGYTF; DNA: TGTGCCAGCAGCCTTGCGGGACGGAACTATGGCTACACCTTC
V: TRBV7-2; J: TRBJ1-2; D: NA; size: NA; CDR3: CASSWTADRNYGYTF; DNA: TGTGCCAGCAGCTGGACGGCGGACAGAAACTATGGCTACACCTTC
V: TRBV6-1; J: TRBJ1-1; D: NA; size: NA; CDR3: CASSSLSNTEAFF; DNA: TGTGCCAGCAGTTCTCTATCGAACACTGAAGCTTTCTTT
V: TRBV19; J: TRBJ1-3; D: NA; size: NA; CDR3: CASSIERGARRSGNTIYF; DNA: TGTGCCAGTAGTATAGAGCGGGGGGCCCGTCGCTCTGGAAACACCATATATTTT
V: TRBV11-2; J: TRBJ2-3; D: TRBD2; size: NA; CDR3: CASSSPRTSGRGDTQYF; DNA: TGTGCCAGCAGCTCACCCAGGACTAGCGGGAGGGGTGATACGCAGTATTTT
V: TRBV5-1; J: TRBJ2-3; D: NA; size: NA; CDR3: CASSSQGQGTDTQYF; DNA: TGCGCCAGCAGCTCGCAGGGGCAGGGCACAGATACGCAGTATTTT
V: TRBV24-1; J: TRBJ2-3; D: TRBD1; size: NA; CDR3: CATSDPGQGATDTQYF; DNA: TGTGCCACCAGTGATCCCGGACAGGGAGCCACAGATACGCAGTATTTT
V: TRBV6-1; J: TRBJ1-5; D: NA; size: NA; CDR3: CASSEGANNQPQHF; DNA: TGTGCCAGCAGTGAAGGGGCCAATAATCAGCCCCAGCATTTT
V: TRBV28; J: TRBJ1-3; D: NA; size: few; CDR3: CASSSRAGIGNTIYF; DNA: TGTGCCAGCAGTTCCCGAGCAGGGATAGGAAACACCATATATTTT
V: TRBV5-1; J: TRBJ2-7; D: TRBD1; size: NA; CDR3: CASSALDRDSEQYF; DNA: TGCGCCAGCAGCGCTTTGGACAGGGACTCCGAGCAGTACTTC
V: TRBV6-5; J: TRBJ1-4; D: TRBD1; size: NA; CDR3: CASSLIDRVGEKLFF; DNA: TGTGCCAGCAGCCTCATCGACAGGGTGGGGGAAAAACTGTTTTTT
V: TRBV5-6; J: TRBJ1-2; D: TRBD1; size: NA; CDR3: CASSLVTGGNGYTF; DNA: TGTGCCAGCAGCTTGGTTACAGGGGGGAATGGCTACACCTTC
V: TRBV20-1; J: TRBJ1-1; D: NA; size: NA; CDR3: CSASSAGGTNTEAFF; DNA: TGCAGTGCTAGTTCGGCAGGAGGGACGAACACTGAAGCTTTCTTT
V: TRBV4-3; J: TRBJ1-4; D: TRBD1; size: NA; CDR3: CASSQELGAFGTANEKLFF; DNA: TGCGCCAGCAGCCAAGAATTAGGAGCCTTTGGGACAGCGAATGAAAAACTGTTTTTT
V: TRBV7-2; J: TRBJ2-7; D: TRBD1; size: NA; CDR3: CASSRTGGASSYEQYF; DNA: TGTGCCAGCAGCCGGACAGGGGGGGCGAGCTCCTACGAGCAGTACTTC
V: TRBV19; J: TRBJ1-5; D: NA; size: NA; CDR3: CASTQGQGFYSNQPQHF; DNA: TGTGCCAGTACCCAGGGTCAGGGCTTCTATAGCAATCAGCCCCAGCATTTT
V: TRBV18; J: TRBJ2-7; D: TRBD1; size: few; CDR3: CASSRGQGAGEQYF; DNA: TGTGCCAGCTCACGAGGACAGGGGGCGGGAGAGCAGTACTTC
V: TRBV25-1; J: TRBJ2-5; D: NA; size: NA; CDR3: CASSGNGGETQYF; DNA: TGTGCCAGCAGTGGAAATGGGGGGGAGACCCAGTACTTC
V: TRBV7-6; J: TRBJ2-3; D: TRBD1; size: NA; CDR3: CASSLYRGAADTQYF; DNA: TGTGCCAGCAGCTTATACAGGGGGGCGGCAGATACGCAGTATTTT
V: TRBV3-1/TRBV3-2; J: TRBJ2-7; D: TRBD2; size: NA; CDR3: CASSPGSGREQYF; DNA: TGTGCCAGCAGCCCCGGGTCCGGGAGGGAGCAGTACTTC
V: TRBV11-1; J: TRBJ2-6; D: NA; size: NA; CDR3: CASSRSGRSGANVLTF; DNA: TGTGCCAGCAGCAGAAGCGGGCGTTCCGGGGCCAACGTCCTGACTTTC
V: TRBV10-1; J: TRBJ1-4; D: NA; size: NA; CDR3: CASRHKGANEKLFF; DNA: TGCGCCAGCCGCCACAAAGGGGCTAATGAAAAACTGTTTTTT
V: TRBV28; J: TRBJ1-2; D: NA; size: NA; CDR3: CASSTTRNYGYTF; DNA: TGTGCCAGCAGCACGACACGGAACTATGGCTACACCTTC
V: TRBV19; J: TRBJ1-5; D: NA; size: NA; CDR3: CASSISEVGQPQHF; DNA: TGTGCCAGTAGTATCTCAGAGGTCGGGCAGCCCCAGCATTTT
V: TRBV28; J: TRBJ1-6; D: NA; size: NA; CDR3: CASRRWGGQDSPLHF; DNA: TGTGCCAGCAGAAGGTGGGGAGGGCAAGATTCACCCCTCCACTTT
V: TRBV24-1; J: TRBJ2-3; D: TRBD1; size: NA; CDR3: CATSDYQGAGTDTQYF; DNA: TGTGCCACCAGTGATTACCAGGGGGCTGGGACAGATACGCAGTATTTT
V: TRBV6-1; J: TRBJ1-1; D: NA; size: NA; CDR3: CASSETGSTTEAFF; DNA: TGTGCCAGCAGTGAAACAGGGAGCACCACTGAAGCTTTCTTT
V: TRBV7-2; J: TRBJ2-2; D: TRBD1; size: NA; CDR3: CASSSTGGGGTGELFF; DNA: TGTGCCAGCAGCTCAACAGGGGGCGGGGGCACCGGGGAGCTGTTTTTT
V: TRBV27; J: TRBJ1-1; D: TRBD1; size: NA; CDR3: CASSGTGPRLEAFF; DNA: TGTGCCAGCAGTGGGACAGGGCCACGACTTGAAGCTTTCTTT
V: TRBV28; J: TRBJ2-7; D: TRBD2; size: NA; CDR3: CATLGRVQSYEQYF; DNA: TGTGCCACCTTAGGGAGGGTACAGTCCTACGAGCAGTACTTC
V: TRBV11-2; J: TRBJ1-1; D: TRBD1; size: NA; CDR3: CASSLRRGLLEAFF; DNA: TGTGCCAGCAGCTTACGTAGGGGGCTACTTGAAGCTTTCTTT